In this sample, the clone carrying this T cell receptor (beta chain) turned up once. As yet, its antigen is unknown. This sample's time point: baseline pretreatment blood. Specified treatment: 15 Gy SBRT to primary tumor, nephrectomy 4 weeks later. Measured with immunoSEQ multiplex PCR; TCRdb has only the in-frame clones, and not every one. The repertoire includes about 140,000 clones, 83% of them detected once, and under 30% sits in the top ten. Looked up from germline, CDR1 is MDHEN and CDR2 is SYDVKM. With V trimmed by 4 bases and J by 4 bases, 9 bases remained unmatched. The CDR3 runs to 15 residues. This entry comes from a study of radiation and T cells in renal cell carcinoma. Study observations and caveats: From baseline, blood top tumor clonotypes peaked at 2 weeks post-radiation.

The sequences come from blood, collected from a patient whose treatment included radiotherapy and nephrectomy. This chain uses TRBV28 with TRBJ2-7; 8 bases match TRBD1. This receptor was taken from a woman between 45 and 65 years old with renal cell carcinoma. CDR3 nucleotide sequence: TGTGCCAGCAGTTCCCCAGGGGGCGCGCGTTACGAGCAGTACTTC. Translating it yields CASSSPGGARYEQYF.